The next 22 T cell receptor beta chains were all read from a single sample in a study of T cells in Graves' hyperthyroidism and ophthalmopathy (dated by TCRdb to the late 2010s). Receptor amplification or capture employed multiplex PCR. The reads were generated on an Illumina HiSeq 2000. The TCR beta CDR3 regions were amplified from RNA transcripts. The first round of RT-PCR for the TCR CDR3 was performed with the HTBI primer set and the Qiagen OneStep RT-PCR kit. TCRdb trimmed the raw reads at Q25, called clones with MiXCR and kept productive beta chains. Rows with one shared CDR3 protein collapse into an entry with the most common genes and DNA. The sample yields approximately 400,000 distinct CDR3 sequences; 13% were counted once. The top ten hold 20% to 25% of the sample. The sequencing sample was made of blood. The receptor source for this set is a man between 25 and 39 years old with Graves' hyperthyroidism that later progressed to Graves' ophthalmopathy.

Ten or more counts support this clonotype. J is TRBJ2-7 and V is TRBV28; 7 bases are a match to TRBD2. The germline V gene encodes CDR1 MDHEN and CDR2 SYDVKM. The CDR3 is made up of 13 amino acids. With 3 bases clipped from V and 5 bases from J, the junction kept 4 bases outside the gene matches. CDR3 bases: TGTGCCAGCAGTTTTCGCCTAGCGGACGAGCAGTACTTC. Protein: CASSFRLADEQYF.

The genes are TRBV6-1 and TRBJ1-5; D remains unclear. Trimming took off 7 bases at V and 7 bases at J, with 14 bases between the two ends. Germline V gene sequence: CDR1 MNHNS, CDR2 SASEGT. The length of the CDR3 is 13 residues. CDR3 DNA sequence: TGTGCCAGCAACCCGGGAGACGGGCAGCCCCAGCATTTT. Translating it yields CASNPGDGQPQHF.

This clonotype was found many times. In DNA form, the CDR3 reads TGTGCCAGCAGCCCTAGTGAGGCTCAGCAGTTCTTC. Protein product: CASSPSEAQQFF. The chain is built from TRBV7-9 and TRBJ2-1; no firm D call. Germline assignment: CDR1 SEHNR and CDR2 FQNEAQ (reference sequence). The V end was cut by 5 bases, the J end by 11 bases, with 13 bases between. The CDR3 is 12 residues long.

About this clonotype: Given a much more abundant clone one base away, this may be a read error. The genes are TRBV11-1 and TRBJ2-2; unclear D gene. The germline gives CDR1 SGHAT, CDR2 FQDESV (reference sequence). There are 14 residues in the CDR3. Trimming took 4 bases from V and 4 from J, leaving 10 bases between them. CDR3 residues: CASSSRKSTGELFF. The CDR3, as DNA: TGTGCCAGCAGCTCGAGGAAGTCCACCGGGGAGCTGTTTTTT.

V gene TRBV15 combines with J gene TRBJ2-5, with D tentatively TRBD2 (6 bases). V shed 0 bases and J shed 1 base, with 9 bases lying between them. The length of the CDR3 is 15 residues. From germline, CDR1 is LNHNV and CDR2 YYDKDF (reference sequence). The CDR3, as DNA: TGTGCCACCAGCAGAGACGCGGGGATCCAAGAGACCCAGTACTTC. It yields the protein CATSRDAGIQETQYF.

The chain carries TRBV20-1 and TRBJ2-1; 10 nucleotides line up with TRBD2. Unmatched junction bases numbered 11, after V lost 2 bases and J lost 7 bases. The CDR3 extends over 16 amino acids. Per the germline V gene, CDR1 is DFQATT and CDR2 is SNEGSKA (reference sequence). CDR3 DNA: TGCAGTGCTAGATCAAGCGGGGGGGCAGTCAGAAATGAGCAGTTCTTC. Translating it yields CSARSSGGAVRNEQFF.

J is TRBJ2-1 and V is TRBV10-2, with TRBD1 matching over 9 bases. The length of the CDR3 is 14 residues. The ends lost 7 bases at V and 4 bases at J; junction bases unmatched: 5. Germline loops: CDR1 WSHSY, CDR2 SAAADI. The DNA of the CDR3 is TGCGCCAGCATGAGGGGACAGGGTTACAATGAGCAGTTCTTC. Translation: CASMRGQGYNEQFF.

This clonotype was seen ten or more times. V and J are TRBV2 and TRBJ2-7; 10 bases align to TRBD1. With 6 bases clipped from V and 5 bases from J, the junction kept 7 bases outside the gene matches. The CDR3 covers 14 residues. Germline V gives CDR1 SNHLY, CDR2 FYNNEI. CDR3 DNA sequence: TGTGCCAGCAGCGCGGGACAGGGGTCCAACGAGCAGTACTTC. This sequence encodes CASSAGQGSNEQYF.

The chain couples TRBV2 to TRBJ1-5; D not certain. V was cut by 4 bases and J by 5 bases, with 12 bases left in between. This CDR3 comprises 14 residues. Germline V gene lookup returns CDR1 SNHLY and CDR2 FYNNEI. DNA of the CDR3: TGTGCCAGCAGTGGGAGGACCGGTGATCAGCCCCAGCATTTT. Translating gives CASSGRTGDQPQHF.

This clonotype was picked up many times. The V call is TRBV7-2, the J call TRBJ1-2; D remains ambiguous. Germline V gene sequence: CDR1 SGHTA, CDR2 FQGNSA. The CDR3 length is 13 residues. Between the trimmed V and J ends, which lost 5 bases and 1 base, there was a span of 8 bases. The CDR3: CASSRDLNYGYTF. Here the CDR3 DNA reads TGTGCCAGCAGCCGTGACCTTAACTATGGCTACACCTTC.

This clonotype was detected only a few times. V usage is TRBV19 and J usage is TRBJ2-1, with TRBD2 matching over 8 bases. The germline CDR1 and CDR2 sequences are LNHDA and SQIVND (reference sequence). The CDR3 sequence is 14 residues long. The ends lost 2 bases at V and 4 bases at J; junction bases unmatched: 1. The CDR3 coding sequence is TGTGCCAGTAGTATAACTAGCGGTTACAATGAGCAGTTCTTC. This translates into CASSITSGYNEQFF.

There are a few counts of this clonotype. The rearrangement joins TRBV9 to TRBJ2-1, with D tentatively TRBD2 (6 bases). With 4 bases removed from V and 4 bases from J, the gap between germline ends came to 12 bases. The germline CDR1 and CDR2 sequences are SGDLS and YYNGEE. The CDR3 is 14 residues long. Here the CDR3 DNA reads TGTGCCAGCAGCCCCGGGACTCCATACAATGAGCAGTTCTTC. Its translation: CASSPGTPYNEQFF. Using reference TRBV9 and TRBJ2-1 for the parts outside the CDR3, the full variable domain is DSGVTQTPKHLITATGQRVTLRCSPRSGDLSVYWYQQSLDQGLQFLIQYYNGEERAKGNILERFSAQQFPDLHSELNLSSLELGDSALYFCASSPGTPYNEQFFGPGTRLTVL.

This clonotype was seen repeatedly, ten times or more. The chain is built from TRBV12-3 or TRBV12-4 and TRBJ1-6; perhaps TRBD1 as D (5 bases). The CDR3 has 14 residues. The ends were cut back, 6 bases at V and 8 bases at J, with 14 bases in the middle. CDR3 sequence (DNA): TGTGCCAGCAGCTCAAGAGGGGCAGATTCACCCCTCCACTTT. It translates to CASSSRGADSPLHF.

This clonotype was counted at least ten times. The CDR3 DNA follows: TGTGCCAGCAGTTTACGGCGTAGCAATCAGCCCCAGCATTTT. Translating it yields CASSLRRSNQPQHF. V is TRBV28 and J is TRBJ1-5, with no clear D. V was shortened by 2 bases and J by 0 bases, with 5 bases between the two germline ends. The CDR3 runs to 14 residues. CDR1 and CDR2 (germline): MDHEN, SYDVKM.

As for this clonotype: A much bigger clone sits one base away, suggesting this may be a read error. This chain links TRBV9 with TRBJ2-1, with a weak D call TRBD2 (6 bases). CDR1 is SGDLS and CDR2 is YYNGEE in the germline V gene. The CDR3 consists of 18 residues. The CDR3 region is CASSAGIGEWTISNERFF. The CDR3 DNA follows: TGTGCCAGCAGCGCAGGGATTGGGGAGTGGACTATATCCAATGAGCGGTTCTTC.

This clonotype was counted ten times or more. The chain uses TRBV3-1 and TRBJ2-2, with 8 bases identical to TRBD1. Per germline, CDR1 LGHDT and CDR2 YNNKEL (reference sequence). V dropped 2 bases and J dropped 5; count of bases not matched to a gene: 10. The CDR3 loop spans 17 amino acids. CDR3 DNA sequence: TGTGCCAGCAGCCAACACCCCGGGACAGGAATTACCGGGGAGCTGTTTTTT. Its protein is CASSQHPGTGITGELFF. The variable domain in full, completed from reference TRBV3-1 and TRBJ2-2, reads DTAVSQTPKYLVTQMGNDKSIKCEQNLGHDTMYWYKQDSKKFLKIMFSYNNKELIINETVPNRFSPKSPDKAHLNLHINSLELGDSAVYFCASSQHPGTGITGELFFGEGSRLTVL.

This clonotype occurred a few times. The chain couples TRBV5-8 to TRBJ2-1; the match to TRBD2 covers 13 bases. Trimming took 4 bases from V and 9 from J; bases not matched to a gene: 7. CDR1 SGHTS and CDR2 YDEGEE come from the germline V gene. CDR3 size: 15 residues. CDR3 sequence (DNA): TGTGCCAGCAGCCTGGGACTAGCGGGGCAGGGTGAGCAGTTCTTC. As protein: CASSLGLAGQGEQFF.

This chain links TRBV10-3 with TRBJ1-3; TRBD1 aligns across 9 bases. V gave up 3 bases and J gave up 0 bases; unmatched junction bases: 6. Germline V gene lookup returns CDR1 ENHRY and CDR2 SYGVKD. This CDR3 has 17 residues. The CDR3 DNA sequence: TGTGCCATCAGTGAAACCGGGACAGGGCGCTCTGGAAACACCATATATTTT. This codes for CAISETGTGRSGNTIYF.

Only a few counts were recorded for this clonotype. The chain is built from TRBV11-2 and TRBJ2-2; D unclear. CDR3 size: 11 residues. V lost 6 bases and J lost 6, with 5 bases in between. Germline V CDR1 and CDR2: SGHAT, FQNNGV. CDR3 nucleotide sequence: TGTGCCAGCAGGTGGCCCGGGGAGCTGTTTTTT. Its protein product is CASRWPGELFF.

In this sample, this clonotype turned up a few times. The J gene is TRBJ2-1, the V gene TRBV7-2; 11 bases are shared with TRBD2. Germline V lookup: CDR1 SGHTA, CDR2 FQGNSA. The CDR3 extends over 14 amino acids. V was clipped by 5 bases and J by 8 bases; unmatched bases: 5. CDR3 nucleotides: TGTGCCAGCAGCCATACTAGCGGGGGACATGAGCAGTTCTTC. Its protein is CASSHTSGGHEQFF.

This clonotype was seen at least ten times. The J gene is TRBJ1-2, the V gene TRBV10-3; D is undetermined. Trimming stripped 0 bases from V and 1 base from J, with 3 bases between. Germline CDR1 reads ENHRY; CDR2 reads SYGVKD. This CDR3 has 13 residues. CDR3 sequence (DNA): TGTGCCATCAGTGAGTCGGTTAACTATGGCTACACCTTC. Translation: CAISESVNYGYTF.

In nucleotides, the CDR3 is TGTGCCAGCAGCGAGGGACTGAGCGGGGAGCTGTTTTTT. As protein: CASSEGLSGELFF. The V and J genes are TRBV7-2 and TRBJ2-2, with D perhaps TRBD2 (6 bases). This CDR3 is 13 amino acids long. Germline lookup yields CDR1 SGHTA and CDR2 FQGNSA. V was pared by 5 bases and J by 7 bases, with 11 bases between.